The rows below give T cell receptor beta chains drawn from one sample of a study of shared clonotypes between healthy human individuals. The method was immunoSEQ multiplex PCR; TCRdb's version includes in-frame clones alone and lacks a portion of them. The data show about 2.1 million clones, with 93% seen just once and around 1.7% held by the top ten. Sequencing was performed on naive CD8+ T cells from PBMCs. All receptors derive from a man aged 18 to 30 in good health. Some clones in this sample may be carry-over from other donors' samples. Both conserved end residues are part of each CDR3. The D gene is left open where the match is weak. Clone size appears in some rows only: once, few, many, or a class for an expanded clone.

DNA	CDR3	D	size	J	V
TGTGCCAGCAGCCCAGTCGGGATTTTTTACGAGCAGTACTTC	CASSPVGIFYEQYF	NA	NA	TRBJ2-7	TRBV7-2
TGTGCCACCAGCAGGGTTGGGGGGATTGATCCTGGAAACACCATATATTTT	CATSRVGGIDPGNTIYF	NA	NA	TRBJ1-3	TRBV15
TGCGCCAGCAGCTACGCCACGGGCAGGGAAGCGGACACCGGGGAGCTGTTTTTT	CASSYATGREADTGELFF	NA	once	TRBJ2-2	TRBV5-1
TGCAGCGTTGTCGGGACAGGGGTTTCTGGCGAGCAGTACTTC	CSVVGTGVSGEQYF	TRBD1	NA	TRBJ2-7	TRBV29-1
TGTGCCAGCAGTCCCAGAGGACAGAATAGCAATCAGCCCCAGCATTTT	CASSPRGQNSNQPQHF	NA	NA	TRBJ1-5	TRBV27
TGTGCCAGCAGTCGACCACCCCGACTAGAGGGTGGCGGGGAGCTGTTTTTT	CASSRPPRLEGGGELFF	NA	NA	TRBJ2-2	TRBV28
TGTGCCAGCAGTGAAGTGGCGGGGGCTAACTATGGCTACACCTTC	CASSEVAGANYGYTF	NA	NA	TRBJ1-2	TRBV6-1
TGTGCCAGCAGCTTACCGGGAAGTCCGGACTCGCAGTATTTT	CASSLPGSPDSQYF	NA	NA	TRBJ2-3	TRBV7-9
TGCGCCAGCAGCTTCAGGGGCCCCGGGGAGCTGTTTTTT	CASSFRGPGELFF	NA	once	TRBJ2-2	TRBV5-1
TGTGCCAGCAGTTTACTAGCGGGAGGCCTGGACCAGTATTTT	CASSLLAGGLDQYF	TRBD2	once	TRBJ2-3	TRBV28
TGTGCCAGCAGCCAAATGGGCCGCAATCAGCCCCAGCATTTT	CASSQMGRNQPQHF	NA	NA	TRBJ1-5	TRBV14
TGTGCCAGCAGCAAACCAGGGACCTATGGCTACACCTTC	CASSKPGTYGYTF	NA	NA	TRBJ1-2	TRBV7-2
TGTGCCAGCCGCCCAGGCAGGGGTACTGAAGCTTTCTTT	CASRPGRGTEAFF	NA	NA	TRBJ1-1	TRBV6-1
TGTGCCAGCAGCGTCTCCCGGGACATAAACTCTGGAAACACCATATATTTT	CASSVSRDINSGNTIYF	NA	NA	TRBJ1-3	TRBV9